The clone carrying this T cell receptor beta chain has a handful of counts. Its matching antigen is unknown. This sample is part of a study of T-cell memory formation after mild COVID-19. Overall study findings and caveats: Some responding clones appeared in pre-infection memory, suggesting cross-reactive memory joined. Contracting CD4+ clones were located mainly in CM and EM, and CD8+ clones in EMRA.

The CDR3 has 15 residues. Deletions cut 3 bases from V and 0 bases from J, with 12 bases between. The germline CDR1 and CDR2 sequences are MDHEN and SYDVKM. TCRdb re-analysed the 5' RACE reads in MiXCR, keeping a single row per CDR3 protein. This repertoire shows more than 150,000 distinct CDR3 sequences, 11% found once; its top ten account for roughly 3.8%. This TCR was sampled from a man between 18 and 35 years old who had mild COVID-19 (a few samples of this study predate the infection). Cell type and time point are not known. Material: PBMCs or a T cell subset sorted from them (not recorded which). This sequence joins TRBV28 and TRBJ2-7, with D maybe TRBD2 (6 bases). The CDR3 loop reads CASSLSGLASYEQYV. DNA of the CDR3: TGTGCCAGCAGTTTGAGCGGGTTGGCCTCCTACGAGCAGTACGTC.